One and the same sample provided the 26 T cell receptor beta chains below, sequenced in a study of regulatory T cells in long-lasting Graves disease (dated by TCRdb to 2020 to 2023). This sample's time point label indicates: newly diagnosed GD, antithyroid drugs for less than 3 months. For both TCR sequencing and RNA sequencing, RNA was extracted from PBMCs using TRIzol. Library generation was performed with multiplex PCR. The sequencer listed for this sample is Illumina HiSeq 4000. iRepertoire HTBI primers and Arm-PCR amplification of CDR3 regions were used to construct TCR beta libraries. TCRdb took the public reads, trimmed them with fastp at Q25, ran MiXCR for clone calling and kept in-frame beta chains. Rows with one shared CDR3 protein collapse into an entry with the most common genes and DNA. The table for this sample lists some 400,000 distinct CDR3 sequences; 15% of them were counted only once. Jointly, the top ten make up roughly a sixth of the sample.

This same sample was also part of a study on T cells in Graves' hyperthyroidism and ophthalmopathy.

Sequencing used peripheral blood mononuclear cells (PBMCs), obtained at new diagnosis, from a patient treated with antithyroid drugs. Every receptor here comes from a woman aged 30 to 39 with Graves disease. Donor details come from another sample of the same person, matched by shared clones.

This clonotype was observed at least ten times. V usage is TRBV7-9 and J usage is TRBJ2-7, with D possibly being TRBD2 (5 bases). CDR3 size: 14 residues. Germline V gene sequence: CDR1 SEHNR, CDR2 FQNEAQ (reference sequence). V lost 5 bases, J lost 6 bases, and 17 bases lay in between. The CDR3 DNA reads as TGTGCCAGCAGCCACCGGGAACTCACCTCCGAGCAGTACTTC. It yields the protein CASSHRELTSEQYF.

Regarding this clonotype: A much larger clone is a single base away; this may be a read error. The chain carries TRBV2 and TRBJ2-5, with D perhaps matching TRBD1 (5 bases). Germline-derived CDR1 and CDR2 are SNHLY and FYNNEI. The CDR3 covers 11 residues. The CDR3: CVSTQGETQYF. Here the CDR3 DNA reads TGTGTCAGCACCCAGGGAGAGACCCAGTACTTC.

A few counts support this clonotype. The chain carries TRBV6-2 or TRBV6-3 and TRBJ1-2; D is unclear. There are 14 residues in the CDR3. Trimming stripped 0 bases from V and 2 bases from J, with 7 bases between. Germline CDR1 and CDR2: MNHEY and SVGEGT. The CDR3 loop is CASSYSAGNYGYTF. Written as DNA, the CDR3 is TGTGCCAGCAGTTACTCGGCGGGAAACTATGGCTACACCTTC.

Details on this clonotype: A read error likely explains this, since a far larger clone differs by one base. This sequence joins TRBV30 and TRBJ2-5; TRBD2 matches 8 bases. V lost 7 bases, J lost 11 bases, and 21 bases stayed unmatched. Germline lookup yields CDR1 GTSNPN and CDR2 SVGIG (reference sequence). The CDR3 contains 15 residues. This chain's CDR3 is CASRPQAGDYNEQYF. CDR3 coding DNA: TGTGCCTCTCGTCCTCAAGCGGGAGACTACAATGAGCAGTACTTC.

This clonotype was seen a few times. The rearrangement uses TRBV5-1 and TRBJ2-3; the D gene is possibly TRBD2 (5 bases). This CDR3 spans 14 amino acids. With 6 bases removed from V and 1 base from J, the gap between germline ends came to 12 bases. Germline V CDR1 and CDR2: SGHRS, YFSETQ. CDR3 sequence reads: CASKGLAGTDTQYF. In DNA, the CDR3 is TGCGCCAGCAAAGGGCTAGCTGGCACAGATACGCAGTATTTT.

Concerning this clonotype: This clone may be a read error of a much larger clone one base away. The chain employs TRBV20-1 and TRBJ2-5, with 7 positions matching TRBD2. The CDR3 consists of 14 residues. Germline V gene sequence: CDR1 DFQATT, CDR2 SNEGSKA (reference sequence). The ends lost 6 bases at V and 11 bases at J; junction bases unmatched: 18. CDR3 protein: CSALRGSGRDEQYF. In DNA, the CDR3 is TGCAGTGCGCTGCGGGGGTCCGGCCGGGATGAGCAGTACTTC.

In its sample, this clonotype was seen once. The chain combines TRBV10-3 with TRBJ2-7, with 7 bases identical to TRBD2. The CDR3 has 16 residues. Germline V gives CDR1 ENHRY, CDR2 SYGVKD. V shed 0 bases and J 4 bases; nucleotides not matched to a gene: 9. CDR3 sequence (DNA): TGTGCCATCAGTGAGTCGGGGAGGGGAGAGATTTACGAGCAGTACTTC. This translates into CAISESGRGEIYEQYF.

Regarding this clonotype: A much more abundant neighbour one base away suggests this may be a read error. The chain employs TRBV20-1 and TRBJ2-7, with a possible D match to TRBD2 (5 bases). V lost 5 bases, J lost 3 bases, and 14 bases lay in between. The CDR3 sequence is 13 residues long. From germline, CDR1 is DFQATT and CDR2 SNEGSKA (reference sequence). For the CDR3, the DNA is TGCAGTGCTCACGTACTGGACTTCTACGAGCAGTACTTC. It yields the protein CSAHVLDFYEQYF.

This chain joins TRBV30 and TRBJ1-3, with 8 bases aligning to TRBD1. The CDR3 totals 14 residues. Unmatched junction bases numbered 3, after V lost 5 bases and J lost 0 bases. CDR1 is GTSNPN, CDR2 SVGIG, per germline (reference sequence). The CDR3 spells CAWGTGNSGNTIYF. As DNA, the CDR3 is TGTGCCTGGGGGACAGGCAACTCTGGAAACACCATATATTTT.

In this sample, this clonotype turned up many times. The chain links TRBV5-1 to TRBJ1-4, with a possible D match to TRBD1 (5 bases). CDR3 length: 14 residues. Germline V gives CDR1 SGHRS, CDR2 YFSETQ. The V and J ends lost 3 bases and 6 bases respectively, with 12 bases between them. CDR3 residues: CASSSGRGYEKLFF. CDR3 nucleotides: TGCGCCAGCAGCTCCGGGAGGGGCTATGAAAAACTGTTTTTT.

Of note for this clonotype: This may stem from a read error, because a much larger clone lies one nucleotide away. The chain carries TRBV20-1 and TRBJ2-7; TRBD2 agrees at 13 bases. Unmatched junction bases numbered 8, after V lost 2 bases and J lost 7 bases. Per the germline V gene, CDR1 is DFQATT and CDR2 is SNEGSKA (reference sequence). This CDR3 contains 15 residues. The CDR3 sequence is CSARSLAGGRNEQYF. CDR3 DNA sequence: TGCAGTGCTAGATCACTAGCGGGAGGGAGGAATGAGCAGTACTTC.

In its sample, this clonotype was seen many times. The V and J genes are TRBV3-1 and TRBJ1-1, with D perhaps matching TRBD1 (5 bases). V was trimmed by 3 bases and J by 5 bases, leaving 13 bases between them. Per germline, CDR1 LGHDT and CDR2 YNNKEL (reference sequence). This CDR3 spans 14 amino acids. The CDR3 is CASSHGQGGTEAFF. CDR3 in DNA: TGTGCCAGCAGCCACGGGCAGGGTGGTACTGAAGCTTTCTTT.

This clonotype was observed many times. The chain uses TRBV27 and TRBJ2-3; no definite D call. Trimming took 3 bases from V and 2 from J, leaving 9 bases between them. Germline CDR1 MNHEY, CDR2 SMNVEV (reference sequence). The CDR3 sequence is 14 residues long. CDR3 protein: CASSLVANTDTQYF. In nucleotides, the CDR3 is TGTGCCAGCAGTTTGGTGGCGAACACAGATACGCAGTATTTT.

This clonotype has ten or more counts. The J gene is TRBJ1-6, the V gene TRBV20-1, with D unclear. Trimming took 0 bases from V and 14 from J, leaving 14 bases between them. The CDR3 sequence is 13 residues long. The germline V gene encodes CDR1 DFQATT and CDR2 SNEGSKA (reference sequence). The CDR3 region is CSARDPWRATLHF. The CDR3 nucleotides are TGCAGTGCTAGAGACCCCTGGCGGGCCACCCTCCACTTT.

The CDR3 nucleotides read TGTGCCAGCAGCCCTTTTGGGAACACTGAAGCTTTCTTT. This codes for CASSPFGNTEAFF. The rearrangement joins TRBV6-1 to TRBJ1-1; D not certain. The V gene's germline CDR1 is MNHNS and CDR2 SASEGT. V was pared by 6 bases and J by 1 base, with 9 bases between. This CDR3 is 13 amino acids long.

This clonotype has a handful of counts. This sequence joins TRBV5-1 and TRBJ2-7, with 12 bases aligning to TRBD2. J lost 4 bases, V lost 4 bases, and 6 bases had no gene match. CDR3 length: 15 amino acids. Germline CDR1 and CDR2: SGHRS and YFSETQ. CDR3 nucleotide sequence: TGCGCCAGCAGCCTGACTAGCGGGAGCGTGTACGAGCAGTACTTC. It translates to CASSLTSGSVYEQYF. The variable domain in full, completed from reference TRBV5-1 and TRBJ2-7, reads KAGVTQTPRYLIKTRGQQVTLSCSPISGHRSVSWYQQTPGQGLQFLFEYFSETQRNKGNFPGRFSGRQFSNSRSEMNVSTLELGDSALYLCASSLTSGSVYEQYFGPGTRLTVT.

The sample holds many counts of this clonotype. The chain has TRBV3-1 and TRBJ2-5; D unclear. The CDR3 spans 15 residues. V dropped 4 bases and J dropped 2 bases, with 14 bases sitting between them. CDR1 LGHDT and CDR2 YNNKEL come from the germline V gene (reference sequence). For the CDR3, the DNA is TGTGCCAGCAGCCTTGTCGGTGTCATTCAAGAGACCCAGTACTTC. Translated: CASSLVGVIQETQYF.

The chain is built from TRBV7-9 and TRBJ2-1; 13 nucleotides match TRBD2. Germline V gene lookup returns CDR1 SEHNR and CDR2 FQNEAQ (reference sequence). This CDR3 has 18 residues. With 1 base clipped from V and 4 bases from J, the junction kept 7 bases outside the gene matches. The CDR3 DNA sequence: TGTGCCAGCAGCTTAGAGGGGGGACTAGCGGGATTATACAATGAGCAGTTCTTC. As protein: CASSLEGGLAGLYNEQFF.

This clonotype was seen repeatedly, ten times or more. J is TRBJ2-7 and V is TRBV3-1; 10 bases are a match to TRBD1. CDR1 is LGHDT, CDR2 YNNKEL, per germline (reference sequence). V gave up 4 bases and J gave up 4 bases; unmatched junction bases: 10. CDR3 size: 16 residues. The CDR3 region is CASSPSGTGVAYEQYF. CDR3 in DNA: TGTGCCAGCAGCCCCTCCGGGACAGGGGTCGCATACGAGCAGTACTTC.

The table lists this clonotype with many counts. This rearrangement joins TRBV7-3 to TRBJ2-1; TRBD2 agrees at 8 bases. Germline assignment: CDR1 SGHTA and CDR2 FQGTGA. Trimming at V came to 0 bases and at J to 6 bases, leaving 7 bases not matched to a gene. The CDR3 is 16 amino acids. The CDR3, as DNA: TGTGCCAGCAGCTTAACACCGGGACTAGTTGGCAATGAGCAGTTCTTC. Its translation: CASSLTPGLVGNEQFF.

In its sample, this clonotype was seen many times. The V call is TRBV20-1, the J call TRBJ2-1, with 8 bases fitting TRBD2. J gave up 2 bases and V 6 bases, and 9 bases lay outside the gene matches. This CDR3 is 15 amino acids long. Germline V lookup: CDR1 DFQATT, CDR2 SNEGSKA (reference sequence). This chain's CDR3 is CSAATSDSPYNEQFF. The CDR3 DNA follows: TGCAGTGCCGCGACTAGCGACAGCCCCTACAATGAGCAGTTCTTC.

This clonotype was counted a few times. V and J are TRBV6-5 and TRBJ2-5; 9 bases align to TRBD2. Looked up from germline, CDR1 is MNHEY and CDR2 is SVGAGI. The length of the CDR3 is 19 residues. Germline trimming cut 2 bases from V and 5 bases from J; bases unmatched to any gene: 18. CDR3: CASSYIVGGSGSVRETQYF. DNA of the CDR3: TGTGCCAGCAGTTACATAGTTGGCGGTAGCGGGAGTGTTAGGGAGACCCAGTACTTC.

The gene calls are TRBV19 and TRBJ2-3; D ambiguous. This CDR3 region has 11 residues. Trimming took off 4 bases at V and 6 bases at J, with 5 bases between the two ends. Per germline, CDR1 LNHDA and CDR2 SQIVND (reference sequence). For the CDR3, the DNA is TGTGCCAGTAGTACATCCGATACGCAGTATTTT. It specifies CASSTSDTQYF.

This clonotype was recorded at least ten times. The CDR3 DNA reads as TGTGCCAGCAGTCTCTATGGGGGCAATCAGCCCCAGCATTTT. Translated: CASSLYGGNQPQHF. The genes are TRBV6-1 and TRBJ1-5; D is unresolved. V was trimmed by 5 bases and J by 2 bases, leaving 10 bases between them. Germline V gene data show CDR1 as MNHNS and CDR2 as SASEGT. The CDR3 runs to 14 residues.

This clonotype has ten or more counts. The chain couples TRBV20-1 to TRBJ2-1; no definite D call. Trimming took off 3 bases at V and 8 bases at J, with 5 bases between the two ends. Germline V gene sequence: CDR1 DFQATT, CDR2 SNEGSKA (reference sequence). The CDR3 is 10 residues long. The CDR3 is CSASRHEQFF. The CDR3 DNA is TGCAGTGCTAGCAGGCATGAGCAGTTCTTC.

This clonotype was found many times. CDR3 sequence: CASSPFRETDTQYF. Written as DNA, the CDR3 is TGTGCCAGCAGCCCTTTCAGGGAAACAGATACGCAGTATTTT. The chain joins TRBV3-1 to TRBJ2-3; tentatively, D is TRBD1 (5 bases). This CDR3 has 14 residues. Per the germline V gene, CDR1 is LGHDT and CDR2 is YNNKEL (reference sequence). V was pared by 4 bases and J by 3 bases, with 11 bases between.